Listed below are T cell receptor beta chains from one sample, sequenced in a study of patients and donors after allogeneic stem cell transplantation. TCRdb re-derived calls from the RT-PCR reads in MiXCR, one entry per CDR3 protein. Of some 960,000 distinct CDR3 sequences in the sample, approximately 18% were seen once. Sequencing input: blood, either unsorted or a sorted T cell fraction (not recorded which). These receptors all stem from a human donor who was either an allogeneic HSCT recipient or a stem cell or donor lymphocyte infusion donor (not recorded which). It is not recorded whose cells these are; they may come from a transplant donor. Both conserved end residues are part of each CDR3. The D gene is left open where the match is weak. Clone size is stated in some rows and not others, as once, few, many or a class when expanded.

clone_size	j_call	v_call	d_call	cdr3_aa	cdr3_nt
-	TRBJ2-3	TRBV18	-	CASSPLQGRTDTQYF	TGTGCCAGCTCACCTTTACAGGGACGCACAGATACGCAGTATTTT
few	TRBJ2-5	TRBV15	TRBD1	CATTRDRGLETQYF	TGTGCCACCACCCGGGACAGGGGGCTGGAGACCCAGTACTTC
few	TRBJ1-4	TRBV20-1	-	CSAYGEKLFF	TGCAGTGCCTACGGGGAAAAACTGTTTTTT
-	TRBJ2-1	TRBV29-1	TRBD2	CSLKEALAGGPNEQFF	TGCAGCCTAAAGGAGGCTCTAGCGGGGGGGCCTAATGAGCAGTTCTTC
-	TRBJ2-6	TRBV19	TRBD2	CASNSGGLGANVLTF	TGTGCCAGTAATTCGGGAGGGCTGGGGGCCAACGTCCTGACTTTC
many	TRBJ1-3	TRBV12-3/TRBV12-4	-	CASSSNTIYF	TGTGCCAGCAGTTCAAACACCATATATTTT
-	TRBJ2-3	TRBV30	TRBD2	CAWSLLGGSADTQYF	TGTGCCTGGAGTTTATTGGGCGGGAGCGCAGATACGCAGTATTTT
few	TRBJ2-3	TRBV15	TRBD2	CATSRDPGTSYLEDTQYF	TGTGCCACCAGCAGAGACCCCGGGACTAGCTATTTGGAGGATACGCAGTATTTT
few	TRBJ1-1	TRBV27	-	CASSLTAPHTNTEAFF	TGTGCCAGCAGTCTTACAGCACCTCACACGAACACTGAAGCTTTCTTT
many	TRBJ2-4	TRBV12-3/TRBV12-4	TRBD1	CASSWDSKNIQYF	TGTGCCAGCAGTTGGGACAGCAAAAACATTCAGTACTTC
few	TRBJ1-2	TRBV5-1	TRBD1	CASSLSRTGKNYGYTF	TGCGCCAGCAGCTTGAGCCGGACAGGGAAAAACTATGGCTACACCTTC
-	TRBJ2-3	TRBV9	TRBD2	CASSVGPSIRGGKTDTQYF	TGTGCCAGCAGCGTAGGACCATCTATCCGCGGGGGGAAAACAGATACGCAGTATTTT
few	TRBJ2-1	TRBV29-1	-	CSVEEGLGNEQFF	TGCAGCGTTGAAGAAGGGTTAGGGAATGAGCAGTTCTTC
few	TRBJ2-4	TRBV7-2	TRBD2	CASSLLSRGGNIQYF	TGTGCCAGCAGCTTACTGTCGCGGGGGGGGAACATTCAGTACTTC
-	TRBJ1-1	TRBV7-9	TRBD1	CVSSRDRSPMNTEAFF	TGTGTCAGCAGCAGGGACAGATCCCCTATGAACACTGAAGCTTTCTTT
-	TRBJ2-4	TRBV20-1	TRBD2	CSAEGGVAKNIQYF	TGCAGTGCTGAGGGAGGGGTAGCCAAAAACATTCAGTACTTC
-	TRBJ1-4	TRBV30	-	CAWNPGNNEKLFF	TGTGCCTGGAATCCAGGGAATAATGAAAAACTGTTTTTT
many	TRBJ1-1	TRBV12-3/TRBV12-4	-	CASKGETNTEAFF	TGTGCCAGCAAGGGAGAGACGAACACTGAAGCTTTCTTT
few	TRBJ2-7	TRBV27	-	CASSLFAGTTYEQYF	TGTGCCAGCAGTTTATTTGCAGGCACCACCTACGAGCAGTACTTC
few	TRBJ1-4	TRBV5-1	-	CASSAGYFEKLFF	TGCGCCAGCAGCGCGGGGTACTTTGAAAAACTGTTTTTT
-	TRBJ1-1	TRBV2	-	CASRIETGKSEAFF	TGTGCCAGCAGGATTGAAACAGGGAAATCAGAAGCTTTCTTT
-	TRBJ2-5	TRBV6-1	TRBD2	CASSPPTSVMETQYF	TGTGCCAGCAGCCCCCCGACTAGCGTCATGGAGACCCAGTACTTC
few	TRBJ1-1	TRBV12-3/TRBV12-4	-	CASSLRTALGTEAFF	TGTGCCAGCAGTCTTCGGACGGCCTTGGGCACTGAAGCTTTCTTT
few	TRBJ2-7	TRBV20-1	-	CSAREGTHTYEQYF	TGCAGTGCTAGAGAGGGCACACATACCTACGAGCAGTACTTC
few	TRBJ2-7	TRBV12-3/TRBV12-4	TRBD1	CASSVSPGQSYEQYF	TGTGCCAGCAGCGTCTCTCCGGGACAGTCCTACGAGCAGTACTTC
few	TRBJ2-1	TRBV24-1	TRBD2	CATSVTGGASYEQFF	TGTGCCACCAGTGTGACGGGGGGGGCCTCATATGAGCAGTTCTTC
many	TRBJ1-2	TRBV20-1	-	CSAPVGYGYTF	TGCAGTGCCCCGGTCGGGTACGGCTACACCTTC
few	TRBJ2-3	TRBV15	-	CATSRDRLQRTDTQYF	TGTGCCACCAGCAGAGATCGATTACAGCGCACAGATACGCAGTATTTT
few	TRBJ1-6	TRBV6-5	TRBD1	CASSYYPRQGRSYNSPLHF	TGTGCCAGCAGTTACTACCCCCGACAGGGAAGGAGCTATAATTCACCCCTCCACTTT
-	TRBJ2-3	TRBV21-1	-	CASRLLGSGPDTQYF	TGTGCCAGCAGGCTCTTAGGGTCAGGACCAGATACGCAGTATTTT
-	TRBJ2-4	TRBV11-2	TRBD2	CASRRGTSGGTNIQYF	TGTGCCAGCAGGAGAGGGACTAGCGGGGGGACGAACATTCAGTACTTC
-	TRBJ2-1	TRBV20-1	TRBD2	CSARSLAGANNEQFF	TGCAGTGCTAGGAGCCTAGCGGGAGCCAACAATGAGCAGTTCTTC
few	TRBJ1-2	TRBV29-1	TRBD1	CSVEVQDRGNRYTF	TGCAGCGTTGAGGTCCAGGACAGGGGGAATCGCTACACCTTC
-	TRBJ2-5	TRBV6-5	-	CASSYSAGKQETQYF	TGTGCCAGCAGTTACTCGGCGGGGAAACAAGAGACCCAGTACTTC
-	TRBJ2-2	TRBV27	TRBD1	CASSSSTGGTGELFF	TGTGCCAGCAGTTCATCGACAGGGGGCACCGGGGAGCTGTTTTTT
-	TRBJ1-1	TRBV6-1	-	CASSPISQSTEAFF	TGTGCCAGCAGTCCCATATCCCAGTCCACTGAAGCTTTCTTT
-	TRBJ1-5	TRBV6-2/TRBV6-3	-	CASSYGQLNQPQHF	TGTGCCAGCAGTTATGGGCAGTTAAATCAGCCCCAGCATTTT
-	TRBJ2-1	TRBV11-2	-	CASSLVGWGLFYNEQFF	TGTGCCAGCAGCTTAGTGGGGTGGGGCCTCTTCTACAATGAGCAGTTCTTC
-	TRBJ1-1	TRBV20-1	-	CSARAGFNTEAFF	TGCAGTGCTAGAGCGGGCTTTAACACTGAAGCTTTCTTT
-	TRBJ2-5	TRBV12-3/TRBV12-4	-	CASSSPGRGVQYF	TGTGCCAGCAGCTCCCCGGGTAGGGGGGTCCAGTACTTC
few	TRBJ1-5	TRBV7-9	-	CASRSTSGVDQPQHF	TGTGCCAGCAGGTCCACTTCAGGGGTAGATCAGCCCCAGCATTTT
few	TRBJ1-1	TRBV9	TRBD1	CASSARQGGSTEAFF	TGTGCCAGCAGCGCCCGACAGGGAGGGAGCACTGAAGCTTTCTTT